Shown below are 30 T cell receptor beta chains from a single sample sequenced in a study of T-cell reconstitution after alpha-beta-depleted transplantation in children. Unique molecular identifiers were incorporated when the TCRbeta library was constructed. TCRdb recomputed calls from the PCR reads with MiXCR, one row per CDR3 protein. This table has 400,000 to 500,000 distinct CDR3 sequences, 11% appearing once. The sequences come from PBMCs from the stem cell graft donor, collected from the stem cell graft. Receptor source: a human donor who donated a stem cell graft to a child with acute myeloid leukemia.

Note on this clonotype: At one of its ends the junction is not consistent with the germline gene, which may arise from a read error. The rearrangement links TRBV20-1 to TRBJ1-2; TRBD1 is a possible D gene (5 bases). This CDR3 has 14 amino acids. Germline V gene data show CDR1 as DFQATT and CDR2 as SNEGSKA (reference sequence). The CDR3 spells CSAGTGGGNYGDTF. Here the CDR3 DNA reads TGCAGTGCTGGGACTGGGGGGGGGAACTATGGCGACACCTTC.

The sample holds many counts of this clonotype. The genes are TRBV18 and TRBJ1-1, with 7 bases matching TRBD1. This CDR3 comprises 16 residues. V lost 3 bases and J lost 3; bases outside the gene matches: 10. The V gene's germline CDR1 is KGHSH and CDR2 LQKENI. The CDR3 sequence: CASSPFLGQSDTEAFF. The CDR3 coding sequence is TGTGCCAGCTCACCGTTTTTGGGACAGAGTGACACTGAAGCTTTCTTT.

At least ten counts were recorded for this clonotype. This chain connects TRBV7-9 to TRBJ2-7; D is perhaps TRBD1 or TRBD2 (5 bases each). Trimming removed 4 bases from V and 2 bases from J, with 15 bases in between. This CDR3 spans 15 amino acids. CDR1 SEHNR and CDR2 FQNEAQ come from the germline V gene (reference sequence). CDR3 in amino acids: CASSSPGASTYEQYF. The CDR3 DNA reads as TGTGCCAGCAGCTCCCCCGGGGCCAGCACCTACGAGCAGTACTTC.

This clonotype was seen only a few times. CDR3 DNA: TGCAGCGTCCGACTAGCAGGTGGCAATGAGCAGTTCTTC. Residues: CSVRLAGGNEQFF. The chain uses TRBV29-1 and TRBJ2-1; the match to TRBD2 covers 7 bases. Trimming took 6 bases from V and 6 from J; bases not matched to a gene: 8. This CDR3 comprises 13 residues. Germline V lookup: CDR1 SQVTM, CDR2 ANQGSEA.

This clonotype was counted a few times. V and J are TRBV7-9 and TRBJ2-4; 8 bases align to TRBD1. Unmatched junction bases numbered 6, after V lost 5 bases and J lost 0 bases. Germline CDR1 is SEHNR and CDR2 is FQNEAQ (reference sequence). The CDR3 spans 16 residues. This CDR3 is CASSVQGAPAKNIQYF. The CDR3 DNA sequence: TGTGCCAGCAGCGTCCAGGGGGCGCCAGCCAAAAACATTCAGTACTTC.

This clonotype turned up a few times. The chain joins TRBV6-2 or TRBV6-3 to TRBJ2-1; D perhaps matches TRBD1 (5 bases). Germline V gene sequence: CDR1 MNHEY, CDR2 SVGEGT. This CDR3 is 15 amino acids long. V gave up 2 bases and J gave up 3 bases, with 11 bases separating them. The CDR3 DNA sequence: TGTGCCAGCAGTTACGCGCAGGGTTTCTACAATGAGCAGTTCTTC. Its protein is CASSYAQGFYNEQFF.

This clonotype has ten or more counts. V is TRBV5-1 and J is TRBJ2-1; a possible D gene is TRBD2 (6 bases). The CDR3 consists of 14 residues. The germline V gene has CDR1 SGHRS and CDR2 YFSETQ. V was pared by 2 bases and J by 4 bases, with 10 bases between. The CDR3 region is CASSFRAGYNEQFF. The CDR3, as DNA: TGCGCCAGCAGCTTCCGGGCGGGATACAATGAGCAGTTCTTC.

The chain has TRBV5-1 and TRBJ2-2, with a tentative D call TRBD1 (5 bases). Trimming cost V 1 base and J 1 base, with 11 bases left between them. Germline V gene lookup returns CDR1 SGHRS and CDR2 YFSETQ. There are 16 residues in the CDR3. The CDR3 is CASSLSPGMNTGELFF. For the CDR3, the DNA is TGCGCCAGCAGCTTGTCCCCAGGGATGAACACCGGGGAGCTGTTTTTT.

To note about this clonotype: Relative to the germline gene, one junction end is altered; a read error may explain this. The chain carries TRBV20-1 and TRBJ2-1, with 10 bases matching TRBD2. The CDR3 totals 18 residues. Germline CDR1 DFQATT, CDR2 SNEGSKA (reference sequence). Written as DNA, the CDR3 is TGCTGTGCTAGAGATCTCGCTAGCGGGGGAGACTCCTACAATGAGCAGTTCTTC. Its translation: CCARDLASGGDSYNEQFF.

The chain combines TRBV29-1 with TRBJ2-5; a weak D match, TRBD1 (6 bases). The CDR3 is made up of 14 amino acids. Trimming took off 5 bases at V and 0 bases at J, with 13 bases between the two ends. The germline gives CDR1 SQVTM, CDR2 ANQGSEA. The DNA for the CDR3 is TGCAGCGTTCGACAGGTGACCCACCAAGAGACCCAGTACTTC. Encoded protein: CSVRQVTHQETQYF. Full variable domain (remainder filled in from reference TRBV29-1 and TRBJ2-5): SAVISQKPSRDICQRGTSLTIQCQVDSQVTMMFWYRQQPGQSLTLIATANQGSEATYESGFVIDKFPISRPNLTFSTLTVSNMSPEDSSIYLCSVRQVTHQETQYFGPGTRLLVL.

The sample holds many counts of this clonotype. J is TRBJ1-6 and V is TRBV5-1, with D tentatively TRBD1 (5 bases). This CDR3 contains 15 residues. The germline gives CDR1 SGHRS, CDR2 YFSETQ. The germline V and J ends were trimmed by 4 bases and 6 bases, with 14 bases remaining between them. The CDR3 here is CASSDRQTSNSPLHF. DNA of the CDR3: TGCGCCAGCAGCGACCGACAGACTAGTAATTCACCCCTCCACTTT.

The chain joins TRBV6-1 to TRBJ2-3; 14 bases agree with TRBD2. After removal of 5 bases from V and 0 bases from J, the junction contained 7 bases not matched to a gene. Germline V gene data show CDR1 as MNHNS and CDR2 as SASEGT. This CDR3 spans 18 amino acids. The CDR3 sequence is CASSPLGLAGASTDTQYF. The CDR3 nucleotides are TGTGCCAGCAGTCCCCTGGGACTAGCGGGGGCCAGCACAGATACGCAGTATTTT.

This clonotype appeared a single time. This chain connects TRBV4-1 to TRBJ2-3; 10 bases line up with TRBD2. Looked up from germline, CDR1 is MGHRA and CDR2 is YSYEKL. CDR3 length equals 18 residues. V gave up 0 bases and J gave up 5 bases; unmatched junction bases: 11. CDR3 DNA: TGCGCCAGCAGCCAAGATCGTTGGGCTAGCGGGAGTCAAGATACGCAGTATTTT. Protein product: CASSQDRWASGSQDTQYF.

CDR3 region: CSAKPSGFYEQYF. CDR3 DNA: TGCAGTGCTAAGCCTAGCGGATTCTACGAGCAGTACTTC. The chain links TRBV20-1 to TRBJ2-7; 7 nucleotides align to TRBD2. V lost 4 bases and J lost 3; bases outside the gene matches: 6. In germline, CDR1 is DFQATT, CDR2 SNEGSKA (reference sequence). This CDR3 has 13 amino acids.

V is TRBV7-2 and J is TRBJ1-6; TRBD1 matches at 8 bases. The CDR3 has 15 amino acids. The junction had 7 bases not matched to a gene; V was cut back by 4 bases and J by 8 bases. Per the germline V gene, CDR1 is SGHTA and CDR2 is FQGNSA. The CDR3: CASSSGQVGDSPLHF. CDR3 in DNA: TGTGCCAGCAGCTCGGGACAGGTTGGTGATTCACCCCTCCACTTT.

The chain recombines TRBV6-2 or TRBV6-3 with TRBJ2-7; 11 positions match TRBD2. The germline CDR1 and CDR2 sequences are MNHEY and SVGEGT. After removal of 1 base from V and 3 bases from J, the junction contained 5 bases not matched to a gene. The CDR3 covers 16 residues. CDR3 in DNA: TGTGCCAGCAGTTACTTGTTAGCGGGAGGGATCTACGAGCAGTACTTC. This translates into CASSYLLAGGIYEQYF.

In this sample, this clonotype turned up many times. The DNA of the CDR3 is TGTGCCAGCAGCAAACGGGGGACAGAAGGAAACACCATATATTTT. It codes for CASSKRGTEGNTIYF. The chain couples TRBV21-1 to TRBJ1-3; the tabulated D call, TRBD1, remains unverified against the DNA. TRBV21-1 constitutes a pseudogene. The CDR3 runs to 15 residues.

This clonotype was found many times. This chain connects TRBV12-3 or TRBV12-4 to TRBJ1-2, with D possibly being TRBD1 (5 bases). Trimming stripped 6 bases from V and 8 bases from J, with 19 bases between. The CDR3 has 14 amino acids. The CDR3 sequence: CASRPPGRARGYTF. CDR3 bases: TGTGCCAGCAGACCTCCGGGACGGGCACGAGGCTACACCTTC.

The chain links TRBV7-2 to TRBJ1-4; TRBD1 matches 7 bases. After removal of 3 bases from V and 4 bases from J, the junction contained 5 bases not matched to a gene. Germline loops: CDR1 SGHTA, CDR2 FQGNSA. The CDR3 totals 15 residues. This chain's CDR3 is CASSFQGVGNEKLFF. The CDR3, as DNA: TGTGCCAGCAGCTTCCAGGGGGTTGGTAATGAAAAACTGTTTTTT. Combining the CDR3 with reference TRBV7-2 and TRBJ1-4 gives the whole variable domain GAGVSQSPSNKVTEKGKDVELRCDPISGHTALYWYRQSLGQGLEFLIYFQGNSAPDKSGLPSDRFSAERTGGSVSTLTIQRTQQEDSAVYLCASSFQGVGNEKLFFGSGTQLSVL.

This clonotype was seen a handful of times. This chain links TRBV30 with TRBJ1-4; perhaps TRBD1 as D (5 bases). The CDR3 runs 14 residues. The V and J ends lost 4 bases and 8 bases respectively, with 17 bases between them. CDR1 is GTSNPN and CDR2 is SVGIG in the germline V gene (reference sequence). The chain's CDR3 is CAWNRGREIEKLFF. CDR3 DNA: TGTGCCTGGAACCGGGGCAGGGAAATCGAAAAACTGTTTTTT.

This clonotype was seen repeatedly, ten times or more. The chain combines TRBV5-1 with TRBJ2-1; TRBD2 agrees at 9 bases. The CDR3 runs to 16 residues. Germline V gives CDR1 SGHRS, CDR2 YFSETQ. V shed 4 bases and J 0 bases; nucleotides not matched to a gene: 5. CDR3: CASSPLSGSSYNEQFF. The CDR3, as DNA: TGCGCCAGCAGCCCGCTTAGCGGGAGCTCCTACAATGAGCAGTTCTTC.

The rearrangement links TRBV15 to TRBJ2-3; D call uncertain. Germline loops: CDR1 LNHNV, CDR2 YYDKDF (reference sequence). The germline V and J ends were trimmed by 1 base and 5 bases, with 10 bases remaining between them. The CDR3 is 14 residues long. CDR3 sequence reads: CATSRVGAEDTQYF. In DNA form, the CDR3 reads TGTGCCACCAGCAGAGTGGGTGCGGAAGATACGCAGTATTTT.

V gene TRBV7-2 combines with J gene TRBJ2-1; the match to TRBD2 covers 9 bases. CDR1 is SGHTA and CDR2 is FQGNSA in the germline V gene. J lost 5 bases, V lost 0 bases, and 20 bases had no gene match. The CDR3 length is 21 residues. For the CDR3, the DNA is TGTGCCAGCAGCTTAGCCCCGATAGCGGGAGTCCTATTTAGCAACCACAATGAGCAGTTCTTC. Translation: CASSLAPIAGVLFSNHNEQFF.

The chain couples TRBV6-1 to TRBJ1-2, with 9 bases that match TRBD1. The V gene's germline CDR1 is MNHNS and CDR2 SASEGT. This CDR3 is built from 13 residues. Trimming removed 5 bases from V and 6 bases from J; junction bases left unmatched: 4. DNA of the CDR3: TGTGCCAGCAGTAGGGACAGGGCGCATGGCTACACCTTC. It yields the protein CASSRDRAHGYTF.

This clonotype was recorded many times. The J gene is TRBJ2-2, the V gene TRBV13, with 8 bases that match TRBD2. V lost 1 base to trimming and J lost 6 bases; unmatched junction nucleotides: 10. This CDR3 is built from 17 residues. Germline CDR1 is PRHDT and CDR2 is FYEKMQ (reference sequence). In nucleotides, the CDR3 is TGTGCCAGCAGCTTAGCAGAGGGGACTAGTAGCGCCGGGGAGCTGTTTTTT. Amino acid sequence: CASSLAEGTSSAGELFF.

J is TRBJ1-5 and V is TRBV18; TRBD1 is a possible D gene (6 bases). The CDR3 sequence is 15 residues long. Trimming stripped 0 bases from V and 3 bases from J, with 9 bases between. In germline, CDR1 is KGHSH, CDR2 LQKENI. The CDR3, as DNA: TGTGCCAGCTCACCACCTGGACAGCTCAATCAGCCCCAGCATTTT. Its protein is CASSPPGQLNQPQHF. Filled out from reference TRBV18 and TRBJ1-5, the complete variable domain reads NAGVMQNPRHLVRRRGQEARLRCSPMKGHSHVYWYRQLPEEGLKFMVYLQKENIIDESGMPKERFSAEFPKEGPSILRIQQVVRGDSAAYFCASSPPGQLNQPQHFGDGTRLSIL.

This clonotype was detected only a few times. The chain carries TRBV29-1 and TRBJ2-1; TRBD2 aligns across 10 bases. The V gene end was trimmed by 3 bases and the J gene end by 7 bases; junction bases not matched to a gene: 6. Germline V lookup: CDR1 SQVTM, CDR2 ANQGSEA. CDR3 length: 14 residues. CDR3 amino acids: CSVDTAGGPNEQFF. The CDR3 nucleotides are TGCAGCGTTGATACAGCGGGGGGGCCAAATGAGCAGTTCTTC.

This clonotype was observed at least ten times. The chain uses TRBV30 and TRBJ1-5; D gene uncertain. Looked up from germline, CDR1 is GTSNPN and CDR2 is SVGIG (reference sequence). V was trimmed by 0 bases and J by 0 bases, leaving 12 bases between them. The CDR3 contains 16 residues. DNA of the CDR3: TGTGCCTGGAGTGTAACACCAAAGTATAGCAATCAGCCCCAGCATTTT. This translates into CAWSVTPKYSNQPQHF.

There are a few counts of this clonotype. The chain employs TRBV11-2 and TRBJ2-4; the match to TRBD1 covers 11 bases. There are 16 residues in the CDR3. V shed 5 bases, J shed 5 bases, and the junction held 8 bases outside the gene matches. The germline V gene has CDR1 SGHAT and CDR2 FQNNGV. The CDR3 nucleotides are TGTGCCAGCAGCAAGAGCCCGGGACAGGGGGAAAACATTCAGTACTTC. This gives the protein CASSKSPGQGENIQYF.

The chain uses TRBV10-3 and TRBJ2-2, with D perhaps matching TRBD2 (5 bases). Germline CDR1 is ENHRY and CDR2 is SYGVKD. V was cut by 3 bases and J by 4 bases, with 12 bases left in between. The CDR3 is made up of 15 amino acids. CDR3 nucleotide sequence: TGTGCCATCAGTGAAGGTCTGGGGAGCACCGGGGAGCTGTTTTTT. Translated, it gives CAISEGLGSTGELFF.